This T cell receptor (beta chain) was obtained from a study of CD8 T cells in Susac syndrome. Trimming shortened V by 4 bases and J by 8 bases, and 17 bases separated the two germline ends. Germline CDR1 MNHEY, CDR2 SMNVEV (reference sequence). The CDR3 spans 14 residues. CD8+ and CD4+ T cells circulating in blood were sequenced for TCR beta. The multiple sclerosis controls were treatment-naive patients with relapsing-remitting disease that was stable or active. Findings of the study overall: The study admitted that it had a relatively small number of individuals in its TCR sequencing and HLA analysis.

About this clonotype itself: Its target is not known.

After extraction with the RNeasy kit, 0.5 to 1 ug of the RNA was reverse transcribed using random hexamers. TCRdb itself ran the immunoSEQ multiplex PCR reads through MiXCR, one entry per CDR3 protein. The sample contains under 550,000 distinct CDR3 sequences, approximately 85% of which appear only once. Sequencing was done on a sample of CD8+ T cells from PBMCs. The TCR sequence derives from a human donor with multiple sclerosis. V is TRBV27 and J is TRBJ1-2; TRBD1 might be the D (6 bases). The CDR3 here is CASSSVPGANGYTF. The CDR3 nucleotides are TGTGCCAGCAGTTCGGTTCCGGGGGCAAACGGCTACACCTTC.